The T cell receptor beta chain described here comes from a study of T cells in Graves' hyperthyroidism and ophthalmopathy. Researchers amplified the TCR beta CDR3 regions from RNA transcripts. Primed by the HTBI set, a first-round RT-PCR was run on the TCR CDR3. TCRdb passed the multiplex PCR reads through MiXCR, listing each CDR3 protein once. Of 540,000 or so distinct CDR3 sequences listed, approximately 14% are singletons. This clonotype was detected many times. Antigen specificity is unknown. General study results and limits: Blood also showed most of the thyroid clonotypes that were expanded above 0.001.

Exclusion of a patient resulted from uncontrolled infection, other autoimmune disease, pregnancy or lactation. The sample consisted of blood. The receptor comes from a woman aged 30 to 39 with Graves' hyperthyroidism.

The CDR3 sequence: CASSLTSGRPDQFF. CDR3 nucleotide sequence: TGTGCCAGCAGCCTGACTAGCGGGAGGCCGGACCAGTTCTTC. The J gene is TRBJ2-1, the V gene TRBV7-9, with 13 bases aligning to TRBD2. The CDR3 runs 14 residues. Germline assignment: CDR1 SEHNR and CDR2 FQNEAQ (reference sequence). Unmatched junction bases numbered 8, after V lost 5 bases and J lost 13 bases.